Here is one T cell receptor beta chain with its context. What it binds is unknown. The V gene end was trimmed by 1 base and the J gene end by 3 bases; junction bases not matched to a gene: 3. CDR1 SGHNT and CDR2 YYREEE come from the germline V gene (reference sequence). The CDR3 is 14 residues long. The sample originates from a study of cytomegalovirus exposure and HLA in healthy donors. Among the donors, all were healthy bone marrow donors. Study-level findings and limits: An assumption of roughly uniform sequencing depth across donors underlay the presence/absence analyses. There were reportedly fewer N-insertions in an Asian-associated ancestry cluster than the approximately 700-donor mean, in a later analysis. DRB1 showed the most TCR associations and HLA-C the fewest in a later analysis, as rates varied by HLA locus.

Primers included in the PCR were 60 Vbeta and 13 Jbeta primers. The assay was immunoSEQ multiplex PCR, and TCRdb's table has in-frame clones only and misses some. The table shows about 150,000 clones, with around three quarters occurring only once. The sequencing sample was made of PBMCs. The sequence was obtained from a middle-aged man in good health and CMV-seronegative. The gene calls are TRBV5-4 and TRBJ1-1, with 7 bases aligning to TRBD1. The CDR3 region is CASSLQGGYTEAFF. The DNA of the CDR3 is TGTGCCAGCAGCTTGCAGGGGGGATACACTGAAGCTTTCTTT.